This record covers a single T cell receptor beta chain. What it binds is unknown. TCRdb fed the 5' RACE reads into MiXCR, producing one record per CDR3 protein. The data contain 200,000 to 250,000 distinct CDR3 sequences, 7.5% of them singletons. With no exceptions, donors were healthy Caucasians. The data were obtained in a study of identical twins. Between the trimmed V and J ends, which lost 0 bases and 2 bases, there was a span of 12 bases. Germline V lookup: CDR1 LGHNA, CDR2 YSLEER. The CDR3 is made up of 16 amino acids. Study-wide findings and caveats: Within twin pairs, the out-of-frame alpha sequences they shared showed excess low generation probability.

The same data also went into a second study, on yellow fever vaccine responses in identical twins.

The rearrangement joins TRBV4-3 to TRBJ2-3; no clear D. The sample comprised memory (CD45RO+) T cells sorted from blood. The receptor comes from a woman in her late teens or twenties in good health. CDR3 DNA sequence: TGCGCCAGCAGCCAAGACTACCTCGTAGTCACAGATACGCAGTATTTT. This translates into CASSQDYLVVTDTQYF.